Listed below are T cell receptor beta chains from one sample, sequenced in a study of T cells in Graves' hyperthyroidism and ophthalmopathy. TCRdb redid the calling of the multiplex PCR reads with MiXCR, one entry per CDR3 protein. The sample yields 700,000 or so distinct CDR3 sequences, roughly 15% seen once. Source material: blood. Receptors originate from a man younger than 35 with Graves' hyperthyroidism. The CDR3 runs from the conserved cysteine through the conserved F or W. The D gene is left open where the match is weak. Clone size is not always given. Where it is, it says once, few, many or a class for expanded clones.

TRBV7-8,-,TRBJ2-1,-,CASNLQGEQFF,TGTGCCAGCAACCTGCAAGGGGAGCAGTTCTTC
TRBV7-3,-,TRBJ2-7,few,CASSQKSGFSYEQYF,TGTGCCAGCAGTCAGAAAAGCGGGTTCTCCTACGAGCAGTACTTC
TRBV2,-,TRBJ2-1,many,CASRGTFRGNEQFF,TGTGCCAGCAGGGGGACTTTCAGGGGCAATGAGCAGTTCTTC
TRBV7-2,-,TRBJ2-7,many,CASSSTGTGYEQYF,TGTGCCAGCAGCTCCACCGGGACGGGCTACGAGCAGTACTTC
TRBV12-3/TRBV12-4,TRBD1,TRBJ1-4,few,CASRGQGDSNEKLFF,TGTGCCAGCAGAGGCCAGGGGGACTCTAATGAAAAACTGTTTTTT
TRBV3-1,TRBD1,TRBJ2-1,many,CASSFGQDNEQFF,TGTGCCAGCAGCTTCGGACAGGACAATGAGCAGTTCTTC
TRBV6-9,-,TRBJ2-2,-,CASSYFRQALNTGELFF,TGTGCCAGCAGTTACTTCCGACAGGCATTAAACACCGGGGAGCTGTTTTTT
TRBV30,-,TRBJ2-7,-,CAWMGISYEQYF,TGTGCCTGGATGGGGATCTCCTACGAGCAGTACTTC
TRBV12-3/TRBV12-4,-,TRBJ2-7,-,CASSLRASVNYEQYF,TGTGCCAGCAGTTTAAGGGCTAGCGTAAACTACGAGCAGTACTTC
TRBV2,-,TRBJ1-2,-,CASRASGTRVNGYTF,TGTGCCAGCAGGGCGTCCGGGACGCGAGTGAATGGCTACACCTTC
TRBV7-8,TRBD1,TRBJ2-5,once,CASSFSLGDRGQETQYF,TGTGCCAGCAGCTTTTCTCTGGGGGACAGGGGGCAAGAGACCCAGTACTTC
TRBV5-1,-,TRBJ1-4,-,CASSLSQVSNEKLFF,TGCGCCAGCAGCTTGTCGCAGGTCTCTAATGAAAAACTGTTTTTT
TRBV19,-,TRBJ2-3,-,CASSPGQHRTDTQYF,TGTGCCAGTAGTCCCGGACAGCACCGCACAGATACGCAGTATTTT
TRBV11-2,TRBD1,TRBJ2-7,-,CASSLGGRGIYEQYF,TGTGCCAGCAGCTTAGGCGGCAGGGGGATTTACGAGCAGTACTTC
TRBV2,-,TRBJ2-1,-,CASSELGTNEQFF,TGTGCCAGCAGTGAACTAGGGACCAATGAGCAGTTCTTC
TRBV6-1,-,TRBJ2-1,few,CASSTGGGRINEQFF,TGTGCCAGCAGTACTGGGGGGGGCCGGATCAATGAGCAGTTCTTC
TRBV4-1,-,TRBJ2-1,few,CASSRRVEGGANEQFF,TGCGCCAGCAGCCGTCGGGTAGAGGGTGGGGCCAATGAGCAGTTCTTC
TRBV2,-,TRBJ1-5,many,CASNRGGPNQPQHF,TGTGCCAGCAACCGAGGGGGGCCCAATCAGCCCCAGCATTTT
TRBV11-1,-,TRBJ2-3,many,CASSGTLRDIAGTDTQYF,TGTGCCAGCAGCGGAACTCTTCGCGATATAGCGGGCACAGATACGCAGTATTTT
TRBV2,-,TRBJ2-5,many,CASSVHSAQETQYF,TGTGCCAGCAGTGTCCACAGTGCCCAAGAGACCCAGTACTTC
TRBV9,-,TRBJ2-1,-,CASSFEVRFNNEQFF,TGTGCCAGCAGCTTTGAAGTTCGGTTCAACAATGAGCAGTTCTTC
TRBV7-9,TRBD2,TRBJ2-1,-,CASSPGAGGPNEQFF,TGTGCCAGCAGCCCGGGAGCGGGAGGGCCCAATGAGCAGTTCTTC
TRBV20-1,TRBD2,TRBJ2-2,few,CSARASGRAGTGELFF,TGCAGTGCTAGGGCTAGCGGGAGGGCCGGCACCGGGGAGCTGTTTTTT
TRBV12-3/TRBV12-4,TRBD1,TRBJ2-5,many,CASSLITGEETQYF,TGTGCCAGCAGTTTAATAACAGGGGAAGAGACCCAGTACTTC
TRBV10-3,-,TRBJ1-1,many,CAISTPGQNTEAFF,TGTGCCATCAGCACCCCGGGACAGAACACTGAAGCTTTCTTT
TRBV28,-,TRBJ1-2,many,CASSLPAWGRPFLYGYTF,TGTGCCAGCAGTTTACCCGCCTGGGGCAGGCCATTTCTCTATGGCTACACCTTC
TRBV6-2/TRBV6-3,TRBD1,TRBJ1-1,-,CASSGQVSEAFF,TGTGCCAGCAGTGGACAGGTCTCAGAGGCTTTCTTT
TRBV2,TRBD1,TRBJ2-7,many,CASKHPGQGVYEQYF,TGTGCCAGCAAACATCCGGGACAGGGGGTCTACGAGCAGTACTTC
TRBV3-1,TRBD1,TRBJ1-5,many,CASSQGRGLNQPQHF,TGTGCCAGCAGCCAAGGCAGGGGGCTTAATCAGCCCCAGCATTTT
TRBV7-9,TRBD1,TRBJ2-3,many,CASSGQVDVLSTDTQYF,TGTGCCAGCTCCGGACAGGTGGATGTGTTAAGCACAGATACGCAGTATTTT
TRBV6-1,-,TRBJ2-7,few,CASRVEAYEQYF,TGTGCCAGCAGGGTTGAGGCCTACGAGCAGTACTTC
TRBV7-8,TRBD2,TRBJ2-1,many,CASNPSGGNEQFF,TGTGCCAGCAACCCTAGCGGGGGTAATGAGCAGTTCTTC
TRBV6-5,-,TRBJ2-1,many,CASSYGRRNNEQFF,TGTGCCAGCAGTTACGGGAGGAGGAACAATGAGCAGTTCTTC
TRBV25-1,TRBD1,TRBJ1-1,-,CASSEWGTGGTEAFF,TGTGCCAGCAGTGAATGGGGGACAGGGGGCACTGAAGCTTTCTTT
TRBV6-1,-,TRBJ2-3,many,CASSYTGPRATDTQYF,TGTGCCAGCAGTTACACGGGGCCCAGGGCCACAGATACGCAGTATTTT
TRBV28,-,TRBJ1-5,-,CASSWVAANQPQHF,TGTGCCAGCAGTTGGGTGGCAGCGAATCAGCCCCAGCATTTT
TRBV6-1,-,TRBJ2-4,few,CASSEVGRVQYF,TGTGCCAGCAGTGAAGTAGGGCGCGTTCAGTACTTC
TRBV3-1,-,TRBJ2-7,-,CASSQLGTGYEQYF,TGTGCCAGCAGCCAACTCGGGACGGGATACGAGCAGTACTTC
TRBV20-1,TRBD2,TRBJ2-5,many,CSARRAGGLQETQYF,TGCAGTGCAAGGCGGGCGGGAGGGCTCCAAGAGACCCAGTACTTC